The 5 T cell receptor beta chains reported below all come from one sample, sequenced in a study of blood T cell repertoires in COVID-19. Profiling relied on immunoSEQ multiplex PCR, and the TCRdb table lists in-frame clones only, not all of them. The sample records roughly 180,000 clones, about four fifths being singletons. Sequenced sample: peripheral blood. The receptor set was obtained from an older woman with COVID-19, enrolled during active disease.

The chain has TRBV24-1 and TRBJ2-1; 7 positions agree with TRBD2. Trimming cost V 3 bases and J 10 bases; bases outside gene matches: 11. The CDR3 is 15 amino acids. Germline CDR1 KGHDR, CDR2 SFDVKD. CDR3 loop: CATSDPRGGGEEQFF. The CDR3 nucleotides read TGTGCCACCAGTGATCCACGCGGGGGAGGGGAGGAGCAGTTCTTC.

This rearrangement joins TRBV5-1 to TRBJ2-7, with 10 bases matching TRBD2. Germline V gene sequence: CDR1 SGHRS, CDR2 YFSETQ. Trimming removed 4 bases from V and 4 bases from J; junction bases left unmatched: 11. This CDR3 comprises 16 residues. The CDR3 bases are TGCGCCAGCAGCCCGAGTCCTAGCGGGAGCATGTACGAGCAGTACTTC. Protein product: CASSPSPSGSMYEQYF.

This rearrangement joins TRBV9 to TRBJ1-1, with no clear D. The CDR3 spans 13 residues. Trimming removed 4 bases from V and 5 bases from J, with 12 bases in between. Germline V CDR1 and CDR2: SGDLS, YYNGEE. The CDR3 region is CASSPMRGTEAFF. The CDR3 coding sequence is TGTGCCAGCAGCCCAATGCGGGGTACTGAAGCTTTCTTT.

The chain combines TRBV7-2 with TRBJ2-1, with 11 bases fitting TRBD2. Trimming cost V 1 base and J 6 bases; bases outside gene matches: 5. The CDR3 totals 16 residues. CDR1 and CDR2 from the germline V gene are SGHTA and FQGNSA. CDR3 protein: CASSLDGTSGRNEQFF. The CDR3 DNA follows: TGTGCCAGCAGCTTAGATGGGACTAGCGGCCGCAATGAGCAGTTCTTC. The whole variable domain, filled in from reference TRBV7-2 and TRBJ2-1, reads GAGVSQSPSNKVTEKGKDVELRCDPISGHTALYWYRQSLGQGLEFLIYFQGNSAPDKSGLPSDRFSAERTGGSVSTLTIQRTQQEDSAVYLCASSLDGTSGRNEQFFGPGTRLTVL.

The chain couples TRBV7-8 to TRBJ2-7, with TRBD1 matching 10 bases. The ends lost 1 base at V and 0 bases at J; junction bases unmatched: 12. Germline V CDR1 and CDR2: SGHVS, FQNEAQ. There are 19 residues in the CDR3. CDR3 sequence reads: CASSLEGQGRRSFSYEQYF. The CDR3 nucleotides read TGTGCCAGCAGCTTAGAGGGACAGGGGCGCCGTAGCTTCTCCTACGAGCAGTACTTC.